This record covers a single T cell receptor (beta chain). Authors' data handling: Using reference gene primer amplification, nucleated cell counts were estimated. Profiled with immunoSEQ multiplex PCR; TCRdb holds only in-frame clones, not every one. V, J and clone size derive from that table, while D and trimming were established from the DNA sequence. The sample carries hundreds of thousands of clones, 86% recorded once. These data are taken from a study of blood T cell repertoires in COVID-19. Overall study context: Spain, Italy and the United States supplied samples that represented acute and convalescent COVID-19. Sample material is recorded as cDNA or gDNA derived from T cells, B-cell-depleted T cells, or PBMCs.

This CDR3 is 12 amino acids long. V lost 6 bases to trimming and J lost 3 bases, with 6 bases between them. Per germline, CDR1 SNHLY and CDR2 FYNNEI. The chain uses TRBV2 and TRBJ1-5; possible D gene TRBD1, 5 bases. The receptor was isolated from a woman in her twenties or thirties with active or convalescent COVID-19. The sequencing sample was made of peripheral blood. In DNA, the CDR3 is TGTGCCAGCAGGACAGTCAATCAGCCCCAGCATTTT. Encoded protein: CASRTVNQPQHF.